What follows are 8 T cell receptor beta chains derived from one specimen sequenced in a study of beta chain features in type 1 diabetes. The study's findings and limits: Type 1 diabetes patients had moderately but significantly shorter TCRB CDR3s in all four CD4+ subsets.

TCRB transcripts that were expressed got sequenced, as all of the isolated RNA had been reverse transcribed. Only in-frame clones appear in the TCRdb table, and some are missing; sequencing was by immunoSEQ multiplex PCR. Seen here are 600,000 to 700,000 clones, 9.5% to 15% observed once, and the top ten hold more than 0.095%. These receptors' antigens are unknown. Sequenced material: naive CD4+ T cells from blood. These receptor sequences come from a young man with type 1 diabetes.

In this sample, this clone turned up a few times. The J gene is TRBJ2-7, the V gene TRBV7-2; no clear D gene. Germline V lookup: CDR1 SGHTA, CDR2 FQGNSA. The CDR3 runs to 16 residues. The V end was cut by 1 base, the J end by 6 bases, with 19 bases between. This CDR3 is CASSLVYKGPTGEQYF. The DNA for the CDR3 is TGTGCCAGCAGCTTAGTCTACAAAGGCCCCACGGGCGAGCAGTACTTC.

The chain joins TRBV7-8 to TRBJ1-2, with D perhaps TRBD1 (5 bases). Germline CDR1 SGHVS, CDR2 FQNEAQ. CDR3 size: 15 residues. V was cut by 2 bases and J by 3 bases, with 13 bases left in between. CDR3 residues: CASSLRGGDYYGYTF. CDR3 nucleotide sequence: TGTGCCAGCAGCTTAAGAGGTGGGGACTACTATGGCTACACCTTC. The complete variable domain, with remaining parts taken from reference TRBV7-8 and TRBJ1-2, reads GAGVSQSPRYKVAKRGQDVALRCDPISGHVSLFWYQQALGQGPEFLTYFQNEAQLDKSGLPSDRFFAERPEGSVSTLKIQRTQQEDSAVYLCASSLRGGDYYGYTFGSGTRLTVV.

The genes are TRBV30 and TRBJ1-6; D is unclear. Germline V gene sequence: CDR1 GTSNPN, CDR2 SVGIG (reference sequence). The CDR3 is 15 residues long. V lost 5 bases and J lost 6, with 17 bases in between. The chain's CDR3 is CAWRYKGPRNSPLHF. The CDR3, as DNA: TGTGCCTGGCGATACAAGGGCCCCCGTAATTCACCCCTCCACTTT.

The rearrangement uses TRBV30 and TRBJ2-3; 10 nucleotides line up with TRBD1. There are 14 residues in the CDR3. From germline, CDR1 is GTSNPN and CDR2 SVGIG (reference sequence). Trimming at V came to 2 bases and at J to 3 bases, leaving 2 bases not matched to a gene. In DNA, the CDR3 is TGTGCCTGGAGTTCGGGACAGGGGACAGATACGCAGTATTTT. It translates to CAWSSGQGTDTQYF.

The chain employs TRBV27 and TRBJ1-6; D ambiguous. Germline V CDR1 and CDR2: MNHEY, SMNVEV (reference sequence). V shed 6 bases and J shed 9 bases, with 12 bases lying between them. The CDR3 runs to 13 residues. The CDR3 spells CASSRLGGSPLHF. In nucleotides, the CDR3 is TGTGCCAGCAGCCGGTTGGGCGGTTCACCCCTCCACTTT.

V is TRBV25-1 and J is TRBJ2-7; possibly TRBD1 for D (5 bases). The V end was cut by 7 bases, the J end by 1 base, with 20 bases between. The germline gives CDR1 MGHDK, CDR2 SYGVNS. The CDR3 runs to 16 residues. CDR3 in amino acids: CASTSDQGAPSYEQYF. For the CDR3, the DNA is TGTGCCAGCACCTCGGACCAGGGCGCCCCGTCCTACGAGCAGTACTTC.

V is TRBV5-6 and J is TRBJ1-2, with TRBD1 matching over 8 bases. The CDR3 contains 15 residues. Trimming cost V 4 bases and J 4 bases; bases outside gene matches: 9. Germline V CDR1 and CDR2: SGHDT, YYEEEE. CDR3 nucleotides: TGTGCCAGCAGCCCGGATGTGGGACAGGTCTATGGCTACACCTTC. Its protein is CASSPDVGQVYGYTF. Together with reference TRBV5-6 and TRBJ1-2, the CDR3 gives the full variable domain: DAGVTQSPTHLIKTRGQQVTLRCSPKSGHDTVSWYQQALGQGPQFIFQYYEEEERQRGNFPDRFSGHQFPNYSSELNVNALLLGDSALYLCASSPDVGQVYGYTFGSGTRLTVV.

This clone was found a few times. V is TRBV4-3 and J is TRBJ2-1; D not certain. This CDR3 has 13 residues. Germline V lookup: CDR1 LGHNA, CDR2 YSLEER. The ends were cut back, 3 bases at V and 5 bases at J, with 8 bases in the middle. The CDR3 DNA sequence: TGCGCCAGCAGCCAGAGGTTAGACAATGAGCAGTTCTTC. Translating it yields CASSQRLDNEQFF.